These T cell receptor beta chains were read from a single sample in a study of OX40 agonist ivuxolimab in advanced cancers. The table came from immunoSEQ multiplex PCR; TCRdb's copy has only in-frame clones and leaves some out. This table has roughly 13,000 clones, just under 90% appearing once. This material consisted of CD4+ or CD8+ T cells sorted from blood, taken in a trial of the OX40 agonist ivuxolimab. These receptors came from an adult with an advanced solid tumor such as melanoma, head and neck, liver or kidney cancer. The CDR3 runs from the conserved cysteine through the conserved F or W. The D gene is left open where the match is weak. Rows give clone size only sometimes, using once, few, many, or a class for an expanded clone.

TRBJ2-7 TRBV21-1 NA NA CASSPRDGHYEQYF TGTGCCAGCAGCCCCCGGGACGGACACTACGAGCAGTACTTC
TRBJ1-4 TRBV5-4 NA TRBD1 CASSRGVGQGREKLFF TGTGCCAGCAGCCGTGGAGTGGGACAGGGTCGTGAAAAACTGTTTTTT
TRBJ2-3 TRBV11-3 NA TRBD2 CASSSGLAGATDTQYF TGTGCCAGCAGCTCGGGACTAGCGGGGGCCACAGATACGCAGTATTTT
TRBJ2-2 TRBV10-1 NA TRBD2 CASSKLAGVSGELFF TGCGCCAGCAGTAAACTAGCGGGGGTTTCCGGGGAGCTGTTTTTT
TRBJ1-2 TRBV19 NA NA CASSTRYPGSNYGYTF TGTGCCAGTTCTACCCGATACCCAGGTTCTAACTATGGCTACACCTTC
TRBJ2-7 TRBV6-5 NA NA CASSYPDRSEQYF TGTGCCAGCAGTTACCCCGACAGAAGCGAGCAGTACTTC
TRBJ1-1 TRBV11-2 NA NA CASSLGVGPPVTEAFF TGTGCCAGCAGCTTAGGAGTTGGGCCCCCGGTCACTGAAGCTTTCTTT
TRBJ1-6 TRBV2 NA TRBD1 CASRTGTDGSPLHF TGTGCCAGCAGGACCGGGACAGACGGATCACCCCTCCACTTT
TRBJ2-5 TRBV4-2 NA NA CASSQDQPETQYF TGTGCCAGCAGCCAAGATCAGCCGGAGACCCAGTACTTC
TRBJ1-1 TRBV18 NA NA CASSPTVTSNTEAFF TGTGCCAGCTCACCGACAGTAACCTCGAACACTGAAGCTTTCTTT
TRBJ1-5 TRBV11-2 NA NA CASSRGHADQPQHF TGTGCCAGCAGCCGGGGACATGCGGATCAGCCCCAGCATTTT
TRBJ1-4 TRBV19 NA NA CASSIAPSDEKLFF TGTGCCAGTAGTATAGCTCCCAGCGATGAAAAACTGTTTTTT
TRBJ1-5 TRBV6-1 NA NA CASTGGLRNQPQHF TGTGCCAGCACCGGGGGCCTTCGAAATCAGCCCCAGCATTTT
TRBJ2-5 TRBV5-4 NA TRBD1 CASSLVSGGRETQYF TGTGCCAGCAGCTTGGTGTCAGGGGGCAGAGAGACCCAGTACTTC
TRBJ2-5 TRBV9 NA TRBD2 CASSPSGGQETQYF TGTGCCAGCAGTCCTAGCGGGGGACAAGAGACCCAGTACTTC
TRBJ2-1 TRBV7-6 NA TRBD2 CASSLLSGEGEQFF TGTGCCAGCAGCTTATTATCGGGGGAGGGTGAGCAGTTCTTC
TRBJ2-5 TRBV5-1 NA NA CASRADIKYQETQYF TGCGCCAGCAGGGCGGACATAAAGTACCAAGAGACCCAGTACTTC
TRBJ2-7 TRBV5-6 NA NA CASSRGLRGGEQYF TGTGCCAGCAGCAGGGGACTCCGAGGTGGCGAGCAGTACTTC
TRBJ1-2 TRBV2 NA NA CASSPQGRPLYGYTF TGTGCCAGCAGCCCCCAGGGGCGCCCCCTCTATGGCTACACCTTC
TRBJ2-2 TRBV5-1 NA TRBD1 CASGRQGAPTNTGELFF TGCGCCAGCGGAAGACAGGGGGCACCGACTAACACCGGGGAGCTGTTTTTT
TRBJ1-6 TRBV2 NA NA CASSERGGGSSYNSPLHF TGTGCCAGCAGTGAAAGAGGCGGCGGGAGCTCCTATAATTCACCCCTCCACTTT
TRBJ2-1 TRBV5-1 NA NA CATTLGGDYNEQFF TGCGCCACCACTCTAGGAGGGGACTACAATGAGCAGTTCTTC
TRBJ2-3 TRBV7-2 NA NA CASSSNPTDTQYF TGTGCCAGCAGCTCAAATCCCACAGATACGCAGTATTTT
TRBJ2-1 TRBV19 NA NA CASSNEQFF TGTGCCAGTTCCAATGAGCAGTTCTTC
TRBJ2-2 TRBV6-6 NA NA CASKRAEGGELFF TGTGCCAGCAAACGGGCCGAGGGTGGGGAGCTGTTTTTT
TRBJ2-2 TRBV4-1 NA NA CASSPTNMGFAGELFF TGCGCCAGCAGCCCAACAAACATGGGTTTTGCGGGGGAGCTGTTTTTT
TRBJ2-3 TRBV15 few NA CATSSRDSTDTQYF TGTGCCACCAGCAGTCGGGACTCCACAGATACGCAGTATTTT
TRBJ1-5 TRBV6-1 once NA CASREFGGGKPQHF TGTGCCAGCAGGGAGTTCGGGGGAGGGAAGCCCCAGCATTTT
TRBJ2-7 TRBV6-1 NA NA CASSPTRDYEQYF TGTGCCAGCAGTCCCACCCGGGACTACGAGCAGTACTTC
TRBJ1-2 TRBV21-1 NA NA CASSKAGVWGYTF TGTGCCAGCAGCAAAGCGGGGGTCTGGGGCTACACCTTC
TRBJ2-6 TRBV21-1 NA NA CASSIRTSLSGANVLTF TGTGCCAGCAGCATACGGACAAGCCTCTCTGGGGCCAACGTCCTGACTTTC
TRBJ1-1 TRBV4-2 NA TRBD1 CASSQVGTQGANTEAFF TGTGCCAGCAGCCAAGTTGGGACTCAGGGGGCGAACACTGAAGCTTTCTTT
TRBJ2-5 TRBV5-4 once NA CASSLFSGWETQYF TGTGCCAGCAGCTTGTTTAGCGGCTGGGAGACCCAGTACTTC
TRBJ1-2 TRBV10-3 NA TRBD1 CAISGGDRRGTTF TGTGCCATTTCAGGTGGGGACAGGAGAGGGACGACCTTC
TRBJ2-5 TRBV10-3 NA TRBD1 CAISEPGTGPAETQYF TGTGCCATCAGTGAGCCTGGGACAGGGCCGGCGGAGACCCAGTACTTC
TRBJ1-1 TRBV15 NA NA CATSRDIGAEAFF TGTGCCACCAGCAGAGATATCGGCGCTGAAGCTTTCTTT
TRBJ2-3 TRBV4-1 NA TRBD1 CASSHSKASGTGSEVWQYF TGCGCCAGCAGCCACTCAAAAGCCTCCGGGACAGGGTCAGAGGTATGGCAGTATTTT
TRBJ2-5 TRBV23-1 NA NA CASSQSLAGGKETQYF TGCGCCAGCAGTCAATCGTTGGCAGGAGGCAAAGAGACCCAGTACTTC
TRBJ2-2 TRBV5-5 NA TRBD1 CASSSTGALNTGELFF TGTGCCAGCAGCTCCACAGGGGCCCTGAACACCGGGGAGCTGTTTTTT
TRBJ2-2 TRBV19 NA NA CASSIGGSNTGELFF TGTGCCAGTAGTATCGGGGGATCGAACACCGGGGAGCTGTTTTTT
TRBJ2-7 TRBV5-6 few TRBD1 CASSLGTGSLVAYEQYF TGTGCCAGCAGCTTGGGGACAGGGTCCTTAGTGGCCTACGAGCAGTACTTC
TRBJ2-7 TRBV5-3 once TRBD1 CARTRGRESPVIYEQYF TGTGCCAGAACCAGGGGGCGGGAAAGCCCAGTTATCTACGAGCAGTACTTC
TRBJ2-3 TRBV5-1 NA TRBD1 CASSLRSGTGVDTQYF TGCGCCAGCAGCTTACGGTCCGGGACAGGGGTGGATACGCAGTATTTT
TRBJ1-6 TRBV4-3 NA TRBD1 CASSQGQGWGSPLHF TGCGCCAGCAGCCAAGGACAGGGATGGGGTTCACCCCTCCACTTT
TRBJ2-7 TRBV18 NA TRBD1 CASSPGTGRFPYEQYF TGTGCCAGCTCACCCGGGACAGGGAGATTCCCCTACGAGCAGTACTTC
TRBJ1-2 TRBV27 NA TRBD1 CASSPGQVGGYGYTF TGTGCCAGCAGTCCAGGACAGGTCGGGGGCTATGGCTACACCTTC
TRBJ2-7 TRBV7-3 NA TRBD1 CASNLASGNRGEQYF TGTGCCAGCAACTTAGCGAGTGGGAACAGGGGCGAGCAGTACTTC
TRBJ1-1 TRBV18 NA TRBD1 CASSDGQGGAEAFF TGTGCCAGCTCGGACGGACAGGGAGGGGCTGAAGCTTTCTTT
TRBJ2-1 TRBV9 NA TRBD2 CASSPLTSDNEQFF TGTGCCAGCAGCCCTCTCACTAGCGACAATGAGCAGTTCTTC
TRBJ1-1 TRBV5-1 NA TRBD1 CASSRGQQNTEAFF TGCGCCAGCAGCCGGGGACAGCAGAACACTGAAGCTTTCTTT
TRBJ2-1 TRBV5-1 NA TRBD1 CASSFGDRGSSYNEQFF TGCGCCAGCAGCTTCGGGGACAGGGGGAGCTCCTACAATGAGCAGTTCTTC
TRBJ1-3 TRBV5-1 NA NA CASSLAPQTSSGNTIYF TGCGCCAGCAGCTTGGCCCCACAGACTAGCTCTGGAAACACCATATATTTT
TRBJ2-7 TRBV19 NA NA CASSIEGRGEQYF TGTGCCAGTAGTATAGAGGGACGGGGCGAGCAGTACTTC
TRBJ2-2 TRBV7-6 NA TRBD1 CASSSQIPDRAHTGELFF TGTGCCAGCAGCTCACAGATCCCGGACAGGGCCCACACCGGGGAGCTGTTTTTT
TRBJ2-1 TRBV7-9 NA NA CAISSQRNNEQFF TGTGCCATTAGCTCGCAGCGGAACAATGAGCAGTTCTTC